The rows below give T cell receptor beta chains drawn from one sample of a study of a mutant IDH1 vaccine in newly diagnosed glioma. The assay was immunoSEQ multiplex PCR, and TCRdb's table has in-frame clones only and misses some. The sample has approximately 60,000 clones; more than 75% are singletons. For these TCRs, the target antigens are not known. Sequenced here: PBMCs, sampled from a glioma patient whose treatment included an IDH1 peptide vaccine. These receptors all stem from a man aged 25-45 years with glioma. CDR3s include the opening cysteine and the closing phenylalanine or tryptophan. A D gene is named only where the DNA matches it firmly. Not all rows give a size; the values are once, few, many and, for expanded clones, a class.

. | . | TRBJ1-1 | TRBV6-5 | CASRGGVVSTEAFF | TGTGCCAGCAGAGGTGGCGTGGTAAGCACTGAAGCTTTCTTT
. | . | TRBJ2-2 | TRBV18 | CASSPPGVNTGELFF | TGTGCCAGCTCACCACCGGGAGTTAACACCGGGGAGCTGTTTTTT
few | TRBD1 | TRBJ2-7 | TRBV27 | CASLTYRGPGEQYF | TGTGCCAGTCTTACCTACAGGGGGCCGGGCGAGCAGTACTTC
. | . | TRBJ1-1 | TRBV29-1 | CSVDGQNTEAFF | TGCAGCGTTGACGGACAGAACACTGAAGCTTTCTTT
. | . | TRBJ1-1 | TRBV29-1 | CSVEGWGVAEAFF | TGCAGCGTTGAAGGGTGGGGGGTCGCTGAAGCTTTCTTT
. | . | TRBJ1-5 | TRBV15 | CATSRDWGGVPQHF | TGTGCCACCAGCAGAGATTGGGGGGGGGTGCCCCAGCATTTT
. | TRBD2 | TRBJ2-1 | TRBV7-6 | CASSLELAGGYNEQFF | TGTGCCAGCAGCTTGGAACTAGCGGGGGGTTACAATGAGCAGTTCTTC
. | . | TRBJ2-2 | TRBV14 | CASSPPRGVNTGELFF | TGTGCCAGCAGCCCCCCGAGGGGGGTAAACACCGGGGAGCTGTTTTTT
. | . | TRBJ2-5 | TRBV18 | CASSPRAGQGWETQYF | TGTGCCAGCTCACCACGGGCGGGGCAAGGCTGGGAGACCCAGTACTTC
. | . | TRBJ2-3 | TRBV2 | CARRYGGTHTDTQYF | TGTGCCAGAAGGTATGGGGGAACCCACACAGATACGCAGTATTTT
. | TRBD1 | TRBJ1-2 | TRBV11-2 | CASRTGLGGTPGTGYTF | TGTGCCAGCAGGACAGGGTTGGGGGGAACGCCAGGGACGGGCTACACCTTC
once | . | TRBJ1-6 | TRBV2 | CASSDLSANSPLHF | TGTGCCAGCAGTGACTTGTCAGCTAATTCACCCCTCCACTTT